A selection of T cell receptor beta chains follows, all from one sample in a study of T cell responses to AZD1222 COVID-19 vaccine. Produced via immunoSEQ multiplex PCR; TCRdb's table is partial and in-frame only. The table shows some 120,000 clones, with just under 90% occurring only once. Sample: peripheral blood, taken on day 0 of AZD1222 vaccination. All receptors derive from an adult in good health. CDR3s include the opening cysteine and the closing phenylalanine or tryptophan. D genes are given only for firm matches. Some rows mark clone size as missing; the rest say once, few, many or name a class of expanded clone.

>NA|TRBV7-8|TRBD2|TRBJ2-5
TGTGCCAGCAGCTTAGAGGCCGGGGGGGCCGAGGAGACCCAGTACTTC
CASSLEAGGAEETQYF
>NA|TRBV4-1|NA|TRBJ1-6
TGCGCCAGCAGGGGCAGGGTTTTCTCCTATAATTCACCCCTCCACTTT
CASRGRVFSYNSPLHF
>once|TRBV6-5|NA|TRBJ1-3
TGTGCCAGCTTTCCCTCCCTGAACTCTGGAAACACCATATATTTT
CASFPSLNSGNTIYF
>once|TRBV7-9|TRBD2|TRBJ2-5
TGTGCCAGCAGCTTATCCACTAGCGAACCTTACCAAGAGACCCAGTACTTC
CASSLSTSEPYQETQYF
>NA|TRBV27|TRBD2|TRBJ2-7
TGTGCCAGCAGTCGTAGCGGGGTAAGCTCCTACGAGCAGTACTTC
CASSRSGVSSYEQYF
>NA|TRBV6-2/TRBV6-3|TRBD1|TRBJ1-1
TGTGCCAGCAGTTTGACAGGGGTGAACACTGAAGCTTTCTTT
CASSLTGVNTEAFF
>NA|TRBV10-2|TRBD1|TRBJ1-2
TGCGCCAGCAGTGATAGCAGGGGGTCCGGCTACACCTTC
CASSDSRGSGYTF
>NA|TRBV19|NA|TRBJ1-4
TGTGCCAGTAGTATAAGGCCAGGGACAACTAATGAAAAACTGTTTTTT
CASSIRPGTTNEKLFF
>NA|TRBV20-1|TRBD1|TRBJ2-7
TGCAGTGCTAGTGCCCAGGACAGGGAGGCCTACGAGCAGTACTTC
CSASAQDREAYEQYF
>NA|TRBV15|NA|TRBJ1-2
TGTGCCACCAGCTATGAGGGGCCCGCTAACTATGGCTACACCTTC
CATSYEGPANYGYTF
>NA|TRBV6-5|NA|TRBJ1-2
TGTGCCAGCAGTTACTCGGCCACTAACTATGGCTACACCTTC
CASSYSATNYGYTF
>NA|TRBV10-3|TRBD2|TRBJ2-1
TGTGCCATCACGGCTAGCGGGTACAATGAGCAGTTCTTC
CAITASGYNEQFF
>NA|TRBV7-2|NA|TRBJ2-7
TGTGCCAGCAGCTTACGTCCTAGCCCCCAGTACGAGCAGTACTTC
CASSLRPSPQYEQYF
>NA|TRBV6-2/TRBV6-3|NA|TRBJ2-4
TGTGCCAGCAGCAGCACTTACCAAAACATTCAGTACTTC
CASSSTYQNIQYF
>NA|TRBV19|TRBD1|TRBJ2-5
TGTGCCAGTAGCTCGGACAGGGGGCGTAGGGAGACCCAGTACTTC
CASSSDRGRRETQYF
>few|TRBV28|NA|TRBJ2-3
TGTGCCAGCAGTTTGGGGCGGACTTACACAGATACGCAGTATTTT
CASSLGRTYTDTQYF
>NA|TRBV25-1|NA|TRBJ1-2
TGTGCCAGCGGACAGAACTATGGCTACACCTTC
CASGQNYGYTF
>NA|TRBV27|TRBD1|TRBJ2-7
TGTGCCAGCAGATCCGCCGGGACAGATTACTACGAGCAGTACTTC
CASRSAGTDYYEQYF
>NA|TRBV5-1|NA|TRBJ1-2
TGCGCCAGCAGCTTGGGTTCGTTCGAGCAACCCAACTATGGCTACACCTTC
CASSLGSFEQPNYGYTF
>once|TRBV11-3|NA|TRBJ2-1
TGTGCCAGCAGCCCACAGACTCACTCCGATGAGCAGTTCTTC
CASSPQTHSDEQFF
>NA|TRBV11-2|TRBD2|TRBJ2-5
TGTGCCAGCAGCTTGGGCCTAGCGGTAAAAGAGACCCAGTACTTC
CASSLGLAVKETQYF
>NA|TRBV2|TRBD2|TRBJ2-2
TGTGCCAGCACCCAAGGACTAGCGCCCGGGGAGCTGTTTTTT
CASTQGLAPGELFF
>NA|TRBV27|TRBD1|TRBJ2-6
TGTGCCAGCAGTTCGGGACAGGGGTCTAGTGGGGCCAACGTCCTGACTTTC
CASSSGQGSSGANVLTF
>NA|TRBV6-5|NA|TRBJ1-2
TGTGCCAGCAGTTACTCAGGAGGAAACTATGGCTACACCTTC
CASSYSGGNYGYTF
>NA|TRBV30|NA|TRBJ2-5
TGTGCCTGGAGTTCCCAGTGGCAAGAGACCCAGTACTTC
CAWSSQWQETQYF
>NA|TRBV18|TRBD1|TRBJ1-2
TGTGCCAGCTCACCACCTCGGGACAGATATGGCTACACCTTC
CASSPPRDRYGYTF
>NA|TRBV6-5|NA|TRBJ1-2
TGTGCCAGCAGTCTCGTGGATCGGGAACCCTATGGCTACACCTTC
CASSLVDREPYGYTF
>NA|TRBV30|TRBD2|TRBJ2-1
TGTGCCTGGCAGACTAGCGAACACAATGAGCAGTTCTTC
CAWQTSEHNEQFF
>NA|TRBV11-1|NA|TRBJ2-6
TGTGCCAGCAGCTTAGAATTGGGCTCTGGGGCCAACGTCCTGACTTTC
CASSLELGSGANVLTF
>NA|TRBV29-1|TRBD1|TRBJ2-7
TGCAGCGCCGCCGTTGGACAGGGGGCATGGCAGTACTTC
CSAAVGQGAWQYF
>NA|TRBV24-1|NA|TRBJ2-3
TGTGCCACCAGGGACACCGGGGGCACAGATACGCAGTATTTT
CATRDTGGTDTQYF
>NA|TRBV6-1|NA|TRBJ2-7
TGTGCCAGCAGTGAAGCCGGGGGAGCCTACGAGCAGTACTTC
CASSEAGGAYEQYF
>NA|TRBV18|NA|TRBJ2-1
TGTGCCAGCTCACCTATTAGGAATGAGCAGTTCTTC
CASSPIRNEQFF
>NA|TRBV3-1/TRBV3-2|TRBD2|TRBJ2-2
TGTGCCAGCAGCCAATATGGCGGGGGGGCCTCCGGGGAGCTGTTTTTT
CASSQYGGGASGELFF
>NA|TRBV28|NA|TRBJ2-7
TGTGCCAGCAGTAACAACAAGTGGGCCATTCGAGACGAGCAGTACTTC
CASSNNKWAIRDEQYF
>NA|TRBV25-1|NA|TRBJ1-1
TGTGCCAGCAAAGGGCCAATAACGCGAGAAGCTTTCTTT
CASKGPITREAFF
>NA|TRBV6-4|NA|TRBJ1-2
TGTGCCAGCAGTGACTCGGCGGAGGGTGGGGGCTACACCTTC
CASSDSAEGGGYTF
>NA|TRBV14|TRBD2|TRBJ2-3
TGTGCCAGCAGCCGCCCCGGGACTAGCGGCACAGATACGCAGTATTTT
CASSRPGTSGTDTQYF
>NA|TRBV5-1|NA|TRBJ1-1
TGCGCCAGCGGATGGAGGGGCGAGAGCACTGAAGCTTTCTTT
CASGWRGESTEAFF
>NA|TRBV2|NA|TRBJ1-2
TGTGCCAGCAGTGAAGAGGTTCTCTATGGCTACACCTTC
CASSEEVLYGYTF
>NA|TRBV19|TRBD1|TRBJ1-1
TGTGCCAGTAGGGAGACAGGGGGTAGGGCTGAAGCTTTCTTT
CASRETGGRAEAFF
>NA|TRBV27|NA|TRBJ1-5
TGTGCCAGCAGTTTATCCGGGGGGCTCAATCAGCCCCAGCATTTT
CASSLSGGLNQPQHF
>many|TRBV30|NA|TRBJ1-1
TGTGCCTGGAGTGTAATCTTAAACACTGAAGCTTTCTTT
CAWSVILNTEAFF
>NA|TRBV28|NA|TRBJ1-6
TGTGCCAGCAGTATACCGAATTCACCCCTCCACTTT
CASSIPNSPLHF
>NA|TRBV5-1|NA|TRBJ2-5
TGCGCCAGTTACCCACCAGGGACCCAAGAGACCCAGTACTTC
CASYPPGTQETQYF
>many|TRBV6-1|TRBD1|TRBJ1-5
TGTGCCAGCAGTGAGTCAAGACAGGGGCCGTATAGCAATCAGCCCCAGCATTTT
CASSESRQGPYSNQPQHF
>NA|TRBV6-1|NA|TRBJ1-1
TGTGCCAGCAGTGAAGAGACAAGGACGAACACTGAAGCTTTCTTT
CASSEETRTNTEAFF
>NA|TRBV10-3|NA|TRBJ1-5
TGTGCCATCAGTGGGACCCTACCTGGCAATCAGCCCCAGCATTTT
CAISGTLPGNQPQHF
>NA|TRBV15|TRBD1|TRBJ1-1
TGTGCCACCAGCAGAGATCGCCCGGGACAGGGTTCCCCCACTGAAGCTTTCTTT
CATSRDRPGQGSPTEAFF
>NA|TRBV5-1|NA|TRBJ1-2
TGCGCCAGCAGTACCAGGGACAACTATGGCTACACCTTC
CASSTRDNYGYTF
>NA|TRBV5-1|NA|TRBJ2-7
TGCGCCAGCAGCTTGGTTGTAGCCCCCTACGAGCAGTACTTC
CASSLVVAPYEQYF
>NA|TRBV28|TRBD1|TRBJ2-7
TGTGCCAGCAGTACTACAGGGGTGGGGACCTACGAGCAGTACTTC
CASSTTGVGTYEQYF